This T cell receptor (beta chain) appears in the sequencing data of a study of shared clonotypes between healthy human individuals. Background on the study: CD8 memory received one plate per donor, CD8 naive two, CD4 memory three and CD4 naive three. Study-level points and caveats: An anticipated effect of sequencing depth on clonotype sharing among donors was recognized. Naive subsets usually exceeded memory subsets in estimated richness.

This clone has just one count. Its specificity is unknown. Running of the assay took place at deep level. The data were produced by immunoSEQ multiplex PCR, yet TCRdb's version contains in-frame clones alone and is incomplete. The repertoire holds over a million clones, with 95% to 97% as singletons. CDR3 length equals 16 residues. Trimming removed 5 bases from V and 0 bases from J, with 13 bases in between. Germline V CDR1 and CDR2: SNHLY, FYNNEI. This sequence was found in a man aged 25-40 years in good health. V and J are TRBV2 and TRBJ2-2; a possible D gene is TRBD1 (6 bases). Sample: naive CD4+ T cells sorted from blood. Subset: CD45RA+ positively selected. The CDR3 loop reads CASSRMTGANTGELFF. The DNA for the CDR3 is TGTGCCAGCAGTAGAATGACAGGTGCGAACACCGGGGAGCTGTTTTTT. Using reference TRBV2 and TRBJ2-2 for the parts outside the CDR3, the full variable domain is EPEVTQTPSHQVTQMGQEVILRCVPISNHLYFYWYRQILGQKVEFLVSFYNNEISEKSEIFDDQFSVERPDGSNFTLKIRSTKLEDSAMYFCASSRMTGANTGELFFGEGSRLTVL.